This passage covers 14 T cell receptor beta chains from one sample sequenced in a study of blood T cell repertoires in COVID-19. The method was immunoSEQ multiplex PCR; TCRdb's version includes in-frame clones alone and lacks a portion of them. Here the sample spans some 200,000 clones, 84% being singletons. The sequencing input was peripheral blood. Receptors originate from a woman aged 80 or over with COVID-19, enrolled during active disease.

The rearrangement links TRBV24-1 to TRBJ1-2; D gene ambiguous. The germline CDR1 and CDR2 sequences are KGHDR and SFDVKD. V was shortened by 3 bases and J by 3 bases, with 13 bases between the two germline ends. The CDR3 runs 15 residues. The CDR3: CATSDNDGIYYGYTF. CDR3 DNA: TGTGCCACCAGTGATAACGACGGGATTTACTATGGCTACACCTTC.

In DNA, the CDR3 is TGTGCCAGCAGCTCCTTTAGGGGTTCCAATCAGCCCCAGCATTTT. Residues: CASSSFRGSNQPQHF. The genes are TRBV5-6 and TRBJ1-5; TRBD1 is a possible D gene (5 bases). The germline V and J ends were trimmed by 3 bases and 3 bases, with 13 bases remaining between them. Germline CDR1 SGHDT, CDR2 YYEEEE. CDR3 length equals 15 residues. Full variable domain (outside the CDR3, taken from reference TRBV5-6 and TRBJ1-5): DAGVTQSPTHLIKTRGQQVTLRCSPKSGHDTVSWYQQALGQGPQFIFQYYEEEERQRGNFPDRFSGHQFPNYSSELNVNALLLGDSALYLCASSSFRGSNQPQHFGDGTRLSIL.

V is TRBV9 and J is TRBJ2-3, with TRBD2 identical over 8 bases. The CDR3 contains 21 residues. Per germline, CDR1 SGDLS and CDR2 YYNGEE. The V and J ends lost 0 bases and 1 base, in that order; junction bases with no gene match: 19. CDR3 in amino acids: CASSVGVGSGRELDRTDTQYF. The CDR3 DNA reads TGTGCCAGCAGCGTAGGGGTAGGGAGCGGGAGAGAACTCGACCGCACAGATACGCAGTATTTT. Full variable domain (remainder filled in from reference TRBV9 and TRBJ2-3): DSGVTQTPKHLITATGQRVTLRCSPRSGDLSVYWYQQSLDQGLQFLIQYYNGEERAKGNILERFSAQQFPDLHSELNLSSLELGDSALYFCASSVGVGSGRELDRTDTQYFGPGTRLTVL.

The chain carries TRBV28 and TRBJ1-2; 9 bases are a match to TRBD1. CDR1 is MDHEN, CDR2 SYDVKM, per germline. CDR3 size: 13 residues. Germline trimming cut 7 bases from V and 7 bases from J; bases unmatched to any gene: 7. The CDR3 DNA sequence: TGTGCCAGCACCCCACAGGGGGCGGGTGGCTACACCTTC. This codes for CASTPQGAGGYTF.

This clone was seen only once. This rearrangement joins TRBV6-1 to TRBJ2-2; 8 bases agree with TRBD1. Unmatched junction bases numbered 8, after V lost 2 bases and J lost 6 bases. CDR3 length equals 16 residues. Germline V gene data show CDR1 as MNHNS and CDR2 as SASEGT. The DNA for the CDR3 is TGTGCCAGCAGTGAACGGACAGGGAATCAGGCCGGGGAGCTGTTTTTT. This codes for CASSERTGNQAGELFF.

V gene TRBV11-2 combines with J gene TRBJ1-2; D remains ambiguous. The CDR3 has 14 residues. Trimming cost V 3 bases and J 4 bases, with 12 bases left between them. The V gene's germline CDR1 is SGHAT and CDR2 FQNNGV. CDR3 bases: TGTGCCAGCAGCTTTACCGGGTCGGGCTATGGCTACACCTTC. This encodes CASSFTGSGYGYTF.

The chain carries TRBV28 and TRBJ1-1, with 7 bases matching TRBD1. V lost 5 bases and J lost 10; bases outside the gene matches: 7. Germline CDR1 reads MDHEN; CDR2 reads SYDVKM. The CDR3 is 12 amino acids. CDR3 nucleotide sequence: TGTGCCAGCAGTGCGGACAGGCTCGTAGCTTTCTTT. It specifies CASSADRLVAFF. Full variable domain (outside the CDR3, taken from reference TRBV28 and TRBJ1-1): DVKVTQSSRYLVKRTGEKVFLECVQDMDHENMFWYRQDPGLGLRLIYFSYDVKMKEKGDIPEGYSVSREKKERFSLILESASTNQTSMYLCASSADRLVAFFGQGTRLTVV.

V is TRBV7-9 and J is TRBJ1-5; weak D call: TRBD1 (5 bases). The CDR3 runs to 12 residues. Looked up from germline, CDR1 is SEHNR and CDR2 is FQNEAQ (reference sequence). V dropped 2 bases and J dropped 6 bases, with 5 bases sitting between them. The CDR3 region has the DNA TGTGCCAGCAGCTTAACAGGTCAGCCCCAGCATTTT. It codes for CASSLTGQPQHF.

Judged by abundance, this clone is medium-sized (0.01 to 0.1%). The CDR3 region is CASSIRDRGIWSAQANYGYTF. The CDR3 nucleotides read TGTGCCAGCAGCATCCGAGACAGGGGGATTTGGAGCGCCCAAGCTAACTATGGCTACACCTTC. This rearrangement joins TRBV21-1 to TRBJ1-2; TRBD1 reflects the table's D call only, with no check against the DNA. TRBV21-1 is assigned pseudogene status. The CDR3 has 21 amino acids.

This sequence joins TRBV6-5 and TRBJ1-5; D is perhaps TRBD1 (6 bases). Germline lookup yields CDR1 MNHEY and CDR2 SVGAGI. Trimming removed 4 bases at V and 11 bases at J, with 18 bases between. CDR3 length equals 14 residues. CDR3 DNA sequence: TGTGCCAGCAGTTGGTCCCGGGACAAAGTTTCCCAGCATTTT. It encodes CASSWSRDKVSQHF.

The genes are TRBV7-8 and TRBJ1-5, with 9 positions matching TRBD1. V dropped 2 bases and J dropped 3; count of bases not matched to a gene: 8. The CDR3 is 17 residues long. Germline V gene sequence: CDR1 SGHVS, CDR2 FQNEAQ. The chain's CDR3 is CASSLLGTGMSNQPQHF. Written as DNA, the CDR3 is TGTGCCAGCAGCTTACTCGGGACAGGGATGTCCAATCAGCCCCAGCATTTT.

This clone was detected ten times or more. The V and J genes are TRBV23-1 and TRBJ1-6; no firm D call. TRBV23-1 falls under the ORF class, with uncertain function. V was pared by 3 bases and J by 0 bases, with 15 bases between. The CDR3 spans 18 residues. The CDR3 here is CASSHASRGGSYNSPLHF. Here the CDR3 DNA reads TGCGCCAGCAGTCATGCCAGCCGGGGTGGCTCCTATAATTCACCCCTCCACTTT.

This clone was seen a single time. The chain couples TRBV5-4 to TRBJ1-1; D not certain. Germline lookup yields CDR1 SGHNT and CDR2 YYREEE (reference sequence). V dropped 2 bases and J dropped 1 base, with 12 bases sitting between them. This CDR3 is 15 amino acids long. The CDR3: CASSFVPRGNTEAFF. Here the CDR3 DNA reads TGTGCCAGCAGCTTCGTGCCGCGGGGGAACACTGAAGCTTTCTTT. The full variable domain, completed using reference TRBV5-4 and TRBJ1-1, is ETGVTQSPTHLIKTRGQQVTLRCSSQSGHNTVSWYQQALGQGPQFIFQYYREEENGRGNFPPRFSGLQFPNYSSELNVNALELDDSALYLCASSFVPRGNTEAFFGQGTRLTVV.

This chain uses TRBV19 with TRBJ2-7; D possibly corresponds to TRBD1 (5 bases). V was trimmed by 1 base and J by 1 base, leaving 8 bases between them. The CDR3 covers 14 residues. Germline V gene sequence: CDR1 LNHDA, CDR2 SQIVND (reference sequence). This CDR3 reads CASSIAGHSYEQYF. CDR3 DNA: TGTGCCAGTAGTATAGCTGGACATTCCTACGAGCAGTACTTC.